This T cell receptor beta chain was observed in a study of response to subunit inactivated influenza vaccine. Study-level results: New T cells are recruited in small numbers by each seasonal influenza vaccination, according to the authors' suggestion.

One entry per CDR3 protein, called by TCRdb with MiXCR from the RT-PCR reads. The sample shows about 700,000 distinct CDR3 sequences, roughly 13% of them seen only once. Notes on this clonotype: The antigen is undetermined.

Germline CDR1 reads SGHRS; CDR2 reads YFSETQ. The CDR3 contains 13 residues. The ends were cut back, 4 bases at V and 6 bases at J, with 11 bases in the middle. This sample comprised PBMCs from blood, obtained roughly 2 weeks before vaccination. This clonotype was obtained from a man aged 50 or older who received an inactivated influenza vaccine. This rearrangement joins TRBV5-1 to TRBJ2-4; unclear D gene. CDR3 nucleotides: TGCGCCAGCAGCCCGGAAGGCGGAAACATTCAGTACTTC. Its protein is CASSPEGGNIQYF.